Listed below are T cell receptor beta chains from one sample, sequenced in a study of cytomegalovirus exposure and HLA in healthy donors. Method: immunoSEQ multiplex PCR; TCRdb's copy keeps in-frame clones and lacks some. The table includes 95,000 to 100,000 clones, over 80% detected once. Sequences were obtained from PBMCs. The receptors come from a female donor in good health and CMV-seropositive. Each CDR3 is given with its conserved first and last residue. Fields, in order: CDR3 protein, V gene, J gene.

cdr3_aa: CASSPGVGDNEQFF
v_call: TRBV7-9
j_call: TRBJ2-1

cdr3_aa: CASSWGQGQETQYF
v_call: TRBV7-9
j_call: TRBJ2-5

cdr3_aa: CASSGKDRVLEEQYF
v_call: TRBV5-1
j_call: TRBJ2-7

cdr3_aa: CASSLRVGAASYNEQFF
v_call: TRBV5-6
j_call: TRBJ2-1

cdr3_aa: CASSLTYWDRPYGYTF
v_call: TRBV11-2
j_call: TRBJ1-2

cdr3_aa: CAWTRGGETQYF
v_call: TRBV30
j_call: TRBJ2-5

cdr3_aa: CASSTTTGTYEQYF
v_call: TRBV11-2
j_call: TRBJ2-7

cdr3_aa: CASSRGDEAFF
v_call: TRBV4-1
j_call: TRBJ1-1

cdr3_aa: CASSEPSGVYKNIQYF
v_call: TRBV6-6
j_call: TRBJ2-4

cdr3_aa: CASLPWGVSGTEAFF
v_call: TRBV27
j_call: TRBJ1-1

cdr3_aa: CASSQVRGGTQYF
v_call: TRBV4-2
j_call: TRBJ2-3

cdr3_aa: CACSVGAGGVGGELFF
v_call: TRBV9
j_call: TRBJ2-2

cdr3_aa: CASSYVQGFYGYTF
v_call: TRBV6-5
j_call: TRBJ1-2

cdr3_aa: CASSVIIAQYF
v_call: TRBV2
j_call: TRBJ2-5

cdr3_aa: CASSLGGTGDYGYTF
v_call: TRBV5-1
j_call: TRBJ1-2

cdr3_aa: CASSPTGGPLNTEAFF
v_call: TRBV6-6
j_call: TRBJ1-1

cdr3_aa: CASSFGGGEKLFF
v_call: TRBV7-9
j_call: TRBJ1-4

cdr3_aa: CASWPYRGGSTDTQYF
v_call: TRBV5-4
j_call: TRBJ2-3

cdr3_aa: CASSYGGGGVGEQFF
v_call: TRBV6-5
j_call: TRBJ2-1

cdr3_aa: CASSEAPGGNSPLHF
v_call: TRBV2
j_call: TRBJ1-6

cdr3_aa: CASRTGTGSEQFF
v_call: TRBV6-6
j_call: TRBJ2-1

cdr3_aa: CPSSSLTSGTGELFF
v_call: TRBV7-7
j_call: TRBJ2-2

cdr3_aa: CASSLGGGFSYNEQFF
v_call: TRBV5-4
j_call: TRBJ2-1

cdr3_aa: CASSVPETSGRVGNEQFF
v_call: TRBV9
j_call: TRBJ2-1

cdr3_aa: CASSPLEDTGELFF
v_call: TRBV4-1
j_call: TRBJ2-2

cdr3_aa: CASSPLGQGNTAKNIQYF
v_call: TRBV18
j_call: TRBJ2-4

cdr3_aa: CASSYTQQGFGYGYTF
v_call: TRBV27
j_call: TRBJ1-2

cdr3_aa: CSVEVARMDEQFF
v_call: TRBV29-1
j_call: TRBJ2-1

cdr3_aa: CASSFRGGEVFF
v_call: TRBV11-2
j_call: TRBJ1-1

cdr3_aa: CASSQDFRGGKNIQYF
v_call: TRBV4-2
j_call: TRBJ2-4

cdr3_aa: CASSRSLDRAYGYTF
v_call: TRBV5-1
j_call: TRBJ1-2

cdr3_aa: CASSTYRDGYTF
v_call: TRBV19
j_call: TRBJ1-2

cdr3_aa: CAVKETSGLYNEQFF
v_call: TRBV27
j_call: TRBJ2-1

cdr3_aa: CASSPSRTGRNTEAFF
v_call: TRBV5-6
j_call: TRBJ1-1

cdr3_aa: CASSGRSSTDTQYF
v_call: TRBV9
j_call: TRBJ2-3

cdr3_aa: CASTLGGDDAGELFF
v_call: TRBV5-1
j_call: TRBJ2-2

cdr3_aa: CASSLAGGAGDTQYF
v_call: TRBV5-4
j_call: TRBJ2-3

cdr3_aa: CASSIPGNGNTIYF
v_call: TRBV19
j_call: TRBJ1-3

cdr3_aa: CASLGGLAGDQETQYF
v_call: TRBV28
j_call: TRBJ2-5

cdr3_aa: CASIQSTGGGTLHF
v_call: TRBV7-2
j_call: TRBJ1-6

cdr3_aa: CASSLTSGDQGGYTF
v_call: TRBV5-1
j_call: TRBJ1-2

cdr3_aa: CAISESGGASEKLFF
v_call: TRBV10-3
j_call: TRBJ1-4

cdr3_aa: CASSQLNSDSYEQYF
v_call: TRBV4-2
j_call: TRBJ2-7

cdr3_aa: CASSSGLTSYNEQFF
v_call: TRBV5-1
j_call: TRBJ2-1

cdr3_aa: CASSLGTGGPYTQYF
v_call: TRBV5-4
j_call: TRBJ2-3

cdr3_aa: CASSRAGVTEAFF
v_call: TRBV5-4
j_call: TRBJ1-1

cdr3_aa: CASSLPRGGQGPRNEQFF
v_call: TRBV28
j_call: TRBJ2-1

cdr3_aa: CASSLGQINTIYF
v_call: TRBV5-6
j_call: TRBJ1-3

cdr3_aa: CASSPNDRIAKNIQYF
v_call: TRBV18
j_call: TRBJ2-4

cdr3_aa: CASSLYRVAGEKLFF
v_call: TRBV28
j_call: TRBJ1-4

cdr3_aa: CASSMLGRSYEQYF
v_call: TRBV19
j_call: TRBJ2-7

cdr3_aa: CASKRGLDSYEQYF
v_call: TRBV2
j_call: TRBJ2-7

cdr3_aa: CASSFSGGSSSYNEQFF
v_call: TRBV7-2
j_call: TRBJ2-1

cdr3_aa: CASSFGVSGYEQYF
v_call: TRBV27
j_call: TRBJ2-7

cdr3_aa: CASSLWLTEEQFF
v_call: TRBV5-1
j_call: TRBJ2-1

cdr3_aa: CASSYSASGRAETQYF
v_call: TRBV6-5
j_call: TRBJ2-5

cdr3_aa: CASSVEPWGQGYNEQFF
v_call: TRBV9
j_call: TRBJ2-1

cdr3_aa: CASRPDRYSNQPQHF
v_call: TRBV28
j_call: TRBJ1-5

cdr3_aa: CASSLAARGDSYNEQFF
v_call: TRBV5-1
j_call: TRBJ2-1

cdr3_aa: CASGSITGSGGEKLFF
v_call: TRBV12-5
j_call: TRBJ1-4